These 5 T cell receptor beta chains came from one sample sequenced in a study of blood T cell repertoires in COVID-19. Assay: immunoSEQ multiplex PCR; the TCRdb copy retains only in-frame clones and omits some. The profile shows approximately 220,000 clones, 82% of them singletons. Sequencing used peripheral blood. The receptors originated from a woman aged 70-85 years with acute or convalescent COVID-19.

The chain is built from TRBV7-2 and TRBJ1-2; D is ambiguous. V dropped 7 bases and J dropped 8 bases, with 17 bases sitting between them. The CDR3 runs 13 residues. CDR1 is SGHTA and CDR2 is FQGNSA in the germline V gene. This CDR3 is CASNAGRASGYTF. The CDR3 DNA is TGTGCCAGCAACGCGGGGAGGGCTTCGGGCTACACCTTC.

The rearrangement uses TRBV5-1 and TRBJ2-5; perhaps TRBD2 as D (6 bases). This CDR3 comprises 14 residues. Per the germline V gene, CDR1 is SGHRS and CDR2 is YFSETQ. The V end lost 7 bases, the J end lost 2 bases, and 15 bases lay between the germline ends. The CDR3 sequence: CASQAGTSQETQYF. The CDR3 region has the DNA TGCGCCAGCCAAGCCGGGACTTCGCAAGAGACCCAGTACTTC.

The rearrangement uses TRBV3-1 (or the pseudogene TRBV3-2) and TRBJ1-2; TRBD1 matches at 8 bases. This CDR3 is 15 amino acids long. J was trimmed by 8 bases and V by 0 bases; bases with no gene match: 8. Germline V gives CDR1 LGHDT, CDR2 YNNKEL (reference sequence). For the CDR3, the DNA is TGTGCCAGCAGCCAAGATCAGGGGGCGCGTGAAGGCTACACCTTC. Translating gives CASSQDQGAREGYTF.

DNA for the CDR3: TGTGCCACCAGTGAACGTCAGGGGATGGCTAGGGAATATGAGCAGTTCTTC. It encodes CATSERQGMAREYEQFF. V and J are TRBV24-1 and TRBJ2-1; the D gene is possibly TRBD1 (6 bases). The CDR3 length is 17 residues. V was trimmed by 4 bases and J by 8 bases, leaving 23 bases between them. Per germline, CDR1 KGHDR and CDR2 SFDVKD.

V and J are TRBV11-1 and TRBJ2-1; D uncertain. Trimming cost V 5 bases and J 9 bases, with 20 bases left between them. Germline CDR1 reads SGHAT; CDR2 reads FQDESV (reference sequence). The CDR3 has 15 amino acids. CDR3 protein: CASSPRSRLSPEQFF. CDR3 nucleotides: TGTGCCAGCAGCCCACGATCGAGGTTGAGCCCTGAGCAGTTCTTC. The full variable domain, with the rest looked up from reference TRBV11-1 and TRBJ2-1, is EAEVAQSPRYKITEKSQAVAFWCDPISGHATLYWYRQILGQGPELLVQFQDESVVDDSQLPKDRFSAERLKGVDSTLKIQPAELGDSAMYLCASSPRSRLSPEQFFGPGTRLTVL.